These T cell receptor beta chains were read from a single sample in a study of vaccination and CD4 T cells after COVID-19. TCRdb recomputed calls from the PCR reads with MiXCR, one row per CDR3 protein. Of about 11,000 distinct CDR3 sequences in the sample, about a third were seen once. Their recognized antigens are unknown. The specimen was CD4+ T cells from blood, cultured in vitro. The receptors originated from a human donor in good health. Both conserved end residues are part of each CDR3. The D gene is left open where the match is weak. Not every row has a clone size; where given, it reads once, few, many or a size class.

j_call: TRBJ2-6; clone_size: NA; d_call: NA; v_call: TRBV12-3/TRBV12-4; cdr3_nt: TGTGCCAGCAGTCTTTGGGGGGCTAGCGCCAACGTCCTGACTTTC; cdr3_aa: CASSLWGASANVLTF
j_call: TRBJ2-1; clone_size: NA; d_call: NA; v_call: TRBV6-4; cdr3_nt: TGTGCCAGCTTAACCCCGGGACCCCTGACGTTAGAGCAGTTCTTC; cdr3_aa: CASLTPGPLTLEQFF
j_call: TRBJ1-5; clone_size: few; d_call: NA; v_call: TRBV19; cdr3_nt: TGTGCCAGTAGTATAGCGAGCAATCAGCCCCAGCATTTT; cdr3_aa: CASSIASNQPQHF
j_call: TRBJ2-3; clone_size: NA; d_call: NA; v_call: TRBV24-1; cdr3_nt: TGTGCCACCAGTGATTGGTCCCTCACAGATACGCAGTATTTT; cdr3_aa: CATSDWSLTDTQYF
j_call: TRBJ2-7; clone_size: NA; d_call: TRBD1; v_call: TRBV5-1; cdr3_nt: TGCGCCAGCAGCGGGCCGGGACAGGGTGCGGACGAGCAGTACTTC; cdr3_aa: CASSGPGQGADEQYF
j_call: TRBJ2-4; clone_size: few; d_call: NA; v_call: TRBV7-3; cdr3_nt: TGTGCCAGCAGCCGGGGGCAGGGAAACATTCAGTACTTC; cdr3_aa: CASSRGQGNIQYF
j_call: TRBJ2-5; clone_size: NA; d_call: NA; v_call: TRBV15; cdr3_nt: TGTGCCACCAGCAGAGGGGGGGCGTTGAAGACCCAGTACTTC; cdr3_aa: CATSRGGALKTQYF
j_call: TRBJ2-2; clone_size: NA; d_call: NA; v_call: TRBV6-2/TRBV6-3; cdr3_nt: TGTGCCAGCAGTTACCCGCCGTTTGGGACTCCAAACACCGGGGAGCTGTTTTTT; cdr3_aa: CASSYPPFGTPNTGELFF
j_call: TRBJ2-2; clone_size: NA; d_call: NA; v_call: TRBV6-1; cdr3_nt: TGTGCCAGCAGTGAGACTCCCCGGGGCACCGGGGAGCTGTTTTTT; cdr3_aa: CASSETPRGTGELFF
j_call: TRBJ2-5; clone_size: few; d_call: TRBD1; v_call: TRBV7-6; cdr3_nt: TGTGCCAGCAGCGCCGACAGGGGAGAGACCCAGTACTTC; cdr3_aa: CASSADRGETQYF
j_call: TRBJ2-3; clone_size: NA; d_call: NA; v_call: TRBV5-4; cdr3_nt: TGTGCCAGCAGCTTTGGAGGGAAGGGTAGCACAGATACGCAGTATTTT; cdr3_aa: CASSFGGKGSTDTQYF
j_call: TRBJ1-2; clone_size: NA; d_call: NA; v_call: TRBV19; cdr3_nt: TGTGCCAGTAGTATAAGGCACAGGGTAGAAGGCTACACCTTC; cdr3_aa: CASSIRHRVEGYTF
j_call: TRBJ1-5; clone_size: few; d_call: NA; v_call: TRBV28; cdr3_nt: TGTGCCAGCACCCCTGGGGGGAAGGGCAATCAGCCCCAGCATTTT; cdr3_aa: CASTPGGKGNQPQHF
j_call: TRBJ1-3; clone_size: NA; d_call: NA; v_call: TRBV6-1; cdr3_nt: TGTGCCAGCAGTGAATCGGCAGGGCGTACGTCAGGAAACACCATATATTTT; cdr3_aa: CASSESAGRTSGNTIYF
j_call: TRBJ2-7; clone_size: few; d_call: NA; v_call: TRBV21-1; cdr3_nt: TGTGCCAGCAGCAAGGCACGGACCTTGACCTCCTACGAGCAGTACTTC; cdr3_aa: CASSKARTLTSYEQYF
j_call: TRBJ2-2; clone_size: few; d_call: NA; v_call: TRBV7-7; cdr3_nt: TGTGCTAGCAGCTTAGGGTCCGCGAACACCGGGGAGCTGTTTTTT; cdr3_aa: CASSLGSANTGELFF
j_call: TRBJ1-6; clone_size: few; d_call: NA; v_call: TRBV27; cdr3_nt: TGTGCCAGCAGTTTATACCCATACTCCTATAATTCACCCCTCCACTTT; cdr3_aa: CASSLYPYSYNSPLHF
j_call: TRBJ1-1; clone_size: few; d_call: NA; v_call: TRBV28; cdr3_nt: TGTGCCAGCACTGGGGGGGGCGCGTCGGAGACTGAAGCTTTCTTT; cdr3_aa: CASTGGGASETEAFF
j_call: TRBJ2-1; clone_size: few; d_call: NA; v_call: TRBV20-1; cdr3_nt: TGCAGTGCTAGTCCGACGGGAGATGAGCAGTTCTTC; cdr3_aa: CSASPTGDEQFF
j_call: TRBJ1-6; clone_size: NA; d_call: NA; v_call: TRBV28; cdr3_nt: TGTGCCCACGGGAGGGGACCTTCACCCCTCCACTTT; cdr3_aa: CAHGRGPSPLHF
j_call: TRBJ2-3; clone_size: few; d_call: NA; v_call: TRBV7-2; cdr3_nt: TGTGCCAGCAGCTCAACGGGGTACACAGATACGCAGTATTTT; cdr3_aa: CASSSTGYTDTQYF
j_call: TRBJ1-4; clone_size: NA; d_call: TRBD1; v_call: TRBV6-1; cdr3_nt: TGTGCCAGCAGTCTCACAGGGGCAACTAATGAAAAACTGTTTTTT; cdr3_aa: CASSLTGATNEKLFF